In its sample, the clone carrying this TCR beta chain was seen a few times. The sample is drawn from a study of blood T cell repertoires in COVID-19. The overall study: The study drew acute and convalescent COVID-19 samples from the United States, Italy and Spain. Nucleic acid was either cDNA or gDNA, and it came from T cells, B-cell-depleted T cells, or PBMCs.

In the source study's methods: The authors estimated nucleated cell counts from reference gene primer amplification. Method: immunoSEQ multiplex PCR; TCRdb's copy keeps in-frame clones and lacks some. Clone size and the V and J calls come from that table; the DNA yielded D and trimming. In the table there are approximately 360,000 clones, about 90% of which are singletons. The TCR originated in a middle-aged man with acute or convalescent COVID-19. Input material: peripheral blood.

The CDR3 bases are TGTGCCAGCAGCTTAAAGAGGGAGGGTTCAGATACGCAGTATTTT. Amino acids: CASSLKREGSDTQYF. The gene calls are TRBV7-6 and TRBJ2-3; TRBD2 matches at 7 bases. The CDR3 length is 15 residues. CDR1 and CDR2 (germline): SGHVS, FNYEAQ. Trimming at V came to 2 bases and at J to 4 bases, leaving 6 bases not matched to a gene.